The 2 T cell receptor beta chains below all came from one sample that was sequenced in a study of T cell repertoires in cytomegalovirus infection. TCRdb ran MiXCR on the reads and lists one entry per CDR3 protein. The data show 250,000 to 300,000 distinct CDR3 sequences, about 25% seen once. Sequencing used PBMCs. The receptors stem from a human donor in good health (CMV status not recorded). Some clones in this sample may be carry-over from other donors' samples.

This clonotype has at least ten counts. The chain recombines TRBV12-3 or TRBV12-4 with TRBJ1-4; 10 nucleotides match TRBD1. The CDR3 sequence is 15 residues long. With V trimmed by 3 bases and J by 7 bases, 5 bases remained unmatched. CDR3 region: CASSFSGTGAEKLFF. CDR3 DNA: TGTGCCAGCAGTTTCTCCGGGACAGGGGCTGAAAAACTGTTTTTT.

The genes are TRBV29-1 and TRBJ1-2; a possible D gene is TRBD1 (6 bases). Per the germline V gene, CDR1 is SQVTM and CDR2 is ANQGSEA. V was cut by 1 base and J by 11 bases, with 11 bases left in between. This CDR3 region has 11 residues. DNA for the CDR3: TGCAGCGTTGAAGGGGGGCCACGGTACACCTTC. The encoded protein is CSVEGGPRYTF.